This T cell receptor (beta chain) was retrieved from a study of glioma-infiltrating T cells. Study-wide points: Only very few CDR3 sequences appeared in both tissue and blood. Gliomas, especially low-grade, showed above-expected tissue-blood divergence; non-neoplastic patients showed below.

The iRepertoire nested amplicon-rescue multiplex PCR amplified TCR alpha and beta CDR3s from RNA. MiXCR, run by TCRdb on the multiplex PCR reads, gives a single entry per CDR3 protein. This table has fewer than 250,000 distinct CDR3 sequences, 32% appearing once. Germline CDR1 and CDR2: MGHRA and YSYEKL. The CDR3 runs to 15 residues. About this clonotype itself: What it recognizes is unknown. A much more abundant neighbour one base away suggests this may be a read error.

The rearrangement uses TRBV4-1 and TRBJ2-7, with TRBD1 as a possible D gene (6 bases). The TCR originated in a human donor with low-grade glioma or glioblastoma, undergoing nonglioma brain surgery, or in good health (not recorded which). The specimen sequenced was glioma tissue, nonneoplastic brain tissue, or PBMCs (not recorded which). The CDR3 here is CAGSQSTGYIHEQYF. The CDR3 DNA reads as TGCGCCGGCAGCCAATCTACAGGGTATATCCACGAGCAGTACTTC.